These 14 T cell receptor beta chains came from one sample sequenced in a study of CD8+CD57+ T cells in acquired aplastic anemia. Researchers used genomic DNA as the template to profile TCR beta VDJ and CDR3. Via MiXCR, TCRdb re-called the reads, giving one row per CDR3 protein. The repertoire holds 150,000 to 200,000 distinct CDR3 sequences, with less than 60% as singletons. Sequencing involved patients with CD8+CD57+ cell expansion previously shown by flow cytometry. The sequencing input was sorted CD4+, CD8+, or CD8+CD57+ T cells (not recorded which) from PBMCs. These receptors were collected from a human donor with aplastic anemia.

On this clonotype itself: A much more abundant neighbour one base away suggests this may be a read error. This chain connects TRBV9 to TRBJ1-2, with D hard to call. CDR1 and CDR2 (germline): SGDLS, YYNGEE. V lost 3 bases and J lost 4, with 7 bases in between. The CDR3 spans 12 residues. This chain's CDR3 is CASSGEGYGYTF. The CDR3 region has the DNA TGTGCCAGCAGCGGGGAAGGCTATGGCTACACCTTC.

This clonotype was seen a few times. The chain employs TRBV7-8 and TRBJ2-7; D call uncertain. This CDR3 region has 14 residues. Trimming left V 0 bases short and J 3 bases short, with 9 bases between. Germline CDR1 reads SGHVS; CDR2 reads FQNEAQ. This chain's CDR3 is CASSLADDVYEQYF. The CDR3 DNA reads TGTGCCAGCAGCTTAGCGGACGACGTCTACGAGCAGTACTTC.

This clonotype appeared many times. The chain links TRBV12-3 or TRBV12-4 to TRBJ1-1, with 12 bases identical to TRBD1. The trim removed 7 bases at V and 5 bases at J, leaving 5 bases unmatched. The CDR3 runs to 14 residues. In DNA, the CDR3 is TGTGCCAGCAAGGGACAGGGGGCGGGAACTGAAGCTTTCTTT. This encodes CASKGQGAGTEAFF.

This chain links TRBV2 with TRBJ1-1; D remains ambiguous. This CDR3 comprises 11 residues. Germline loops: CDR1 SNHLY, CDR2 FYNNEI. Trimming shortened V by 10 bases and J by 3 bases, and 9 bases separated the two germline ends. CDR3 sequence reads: CATASYTEAFF. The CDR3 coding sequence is TGTGCCACCGCCTCGTACACTGAAGCTTTCTTT.

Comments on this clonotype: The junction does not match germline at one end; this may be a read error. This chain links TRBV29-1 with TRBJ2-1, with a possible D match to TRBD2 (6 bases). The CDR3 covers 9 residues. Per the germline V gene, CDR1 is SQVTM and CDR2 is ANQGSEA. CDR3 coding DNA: TGCAGCGTTGATAATGTAGCGGTCTTC. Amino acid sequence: CSVDNVAVF.

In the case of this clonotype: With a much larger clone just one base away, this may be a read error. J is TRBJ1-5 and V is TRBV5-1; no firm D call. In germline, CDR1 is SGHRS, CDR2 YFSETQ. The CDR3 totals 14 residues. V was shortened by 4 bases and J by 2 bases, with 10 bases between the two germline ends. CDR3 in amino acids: CASSEDAGNQPQHF. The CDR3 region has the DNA TGCGCCAGCAGCGAGGACGCTGGCAATCAGCCCCAGCATTTT.

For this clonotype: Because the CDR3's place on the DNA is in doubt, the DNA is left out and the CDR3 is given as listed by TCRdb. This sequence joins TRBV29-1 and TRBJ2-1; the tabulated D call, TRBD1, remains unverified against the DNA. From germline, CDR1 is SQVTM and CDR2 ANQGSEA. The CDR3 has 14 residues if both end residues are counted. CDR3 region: CSVGQGASYNEQLF.

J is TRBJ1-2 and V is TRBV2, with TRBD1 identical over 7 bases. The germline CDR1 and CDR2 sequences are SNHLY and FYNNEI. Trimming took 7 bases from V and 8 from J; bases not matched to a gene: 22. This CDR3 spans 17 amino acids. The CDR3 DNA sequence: TGTGCCAGCATACGGGGGAGGGAATTTCTCCACAGGGGCGGCTACACCTTC. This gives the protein CASIRGREFLHRGGYTF. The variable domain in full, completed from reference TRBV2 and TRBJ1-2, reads EPEVTQTPSHQVTQMGQEVILRCVPISNHLYFYWYRQILGQKVEFLVSFYNNEISEKSEIFDDQFSVERPDGSNFTLKIRSTKLEDSAMYFCASIRGREFLHRGGYTFGSGTRLTVV.

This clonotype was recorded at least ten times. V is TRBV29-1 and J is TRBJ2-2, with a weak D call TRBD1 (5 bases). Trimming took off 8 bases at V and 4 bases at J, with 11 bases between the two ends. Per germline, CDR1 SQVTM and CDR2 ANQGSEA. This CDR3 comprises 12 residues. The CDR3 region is CSYLRGTGELFF. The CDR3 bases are TGCAGCTATTTAAGGGGCACCGGGGAGCTGTTTTTT.

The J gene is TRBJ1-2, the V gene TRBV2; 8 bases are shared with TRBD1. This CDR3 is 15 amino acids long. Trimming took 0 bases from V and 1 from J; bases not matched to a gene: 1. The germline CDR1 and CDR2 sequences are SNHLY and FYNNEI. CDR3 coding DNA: TGTGCCAGCAGTGAAGCGGGACAGGATAACTATGGCTACACCTTC. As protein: CASSEAGQDNYGYTF. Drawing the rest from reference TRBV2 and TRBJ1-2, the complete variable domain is EPEVTQTPSHQVTQMGQEVILRCVPISNHLYFYWYRQILGQKVEFLVSFYNNEISEKSEIFDDQFSVERPDGSNFTLKIRSTKLEDSAMYFCASSEAGQDNYGYTFGSGTRLTVV.

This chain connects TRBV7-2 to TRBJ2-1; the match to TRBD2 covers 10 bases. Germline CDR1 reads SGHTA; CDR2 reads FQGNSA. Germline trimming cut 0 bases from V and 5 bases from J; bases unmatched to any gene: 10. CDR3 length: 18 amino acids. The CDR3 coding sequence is TGTGCCAGCAGCTTAGCCGGGGGAGCGGGGGGGGCTCACAATGAGCAGTTCTTC. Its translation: CASSLAGGAGGAHNEQFF.

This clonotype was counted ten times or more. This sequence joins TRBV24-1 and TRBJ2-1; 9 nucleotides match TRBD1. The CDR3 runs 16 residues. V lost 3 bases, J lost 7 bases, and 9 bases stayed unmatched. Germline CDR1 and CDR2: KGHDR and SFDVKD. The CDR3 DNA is TGTGCCACCAGTGATCCCGGGACAGGGTCTGGAAATGAGCAGTTCTTC. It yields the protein CATSDPGTGSGNEQFF.

The CDR3 spells CASSLRDSQALHF. The DNA of the CDR3 is TGTGCCAGCAGCTTGCGGGATAGTCAGGCCCTCCACTTT. V is TRBV7-8 and J is TRBJ1-6; D not resolved. This CDR3 is 13 amino acids long. Between the trimmed V and J ends, which lost 3 bases and 14 bases, there was a span of 14 bases. Germline V gene data show CDR1 as SGHVS and CDR2 as FQNEAQ.

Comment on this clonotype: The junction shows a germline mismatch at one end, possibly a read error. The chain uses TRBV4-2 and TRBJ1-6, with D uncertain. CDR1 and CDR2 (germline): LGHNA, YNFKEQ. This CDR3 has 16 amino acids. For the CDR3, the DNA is TGTGCCAGCAGCCAAGAAGCCAGCTCCTATGATTCACCCCTCCACTTT. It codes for CASSQEASSYDSPLHF.